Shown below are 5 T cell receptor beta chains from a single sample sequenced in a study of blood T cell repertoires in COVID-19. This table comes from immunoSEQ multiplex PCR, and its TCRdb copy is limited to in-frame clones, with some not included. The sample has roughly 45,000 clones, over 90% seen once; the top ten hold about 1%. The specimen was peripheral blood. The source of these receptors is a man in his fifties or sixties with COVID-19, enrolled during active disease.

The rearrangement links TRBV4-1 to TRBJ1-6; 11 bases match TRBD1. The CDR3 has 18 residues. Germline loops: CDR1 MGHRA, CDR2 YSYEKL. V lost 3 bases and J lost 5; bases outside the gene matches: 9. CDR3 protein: CASSQAGQGVGDNSPLHF. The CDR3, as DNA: TGCGCCAGCAGCCAGGCGGGACAGGGGGTGGGAGATAATTCACCCCTCCACTTT.

In nucleotides, the CDR3 is TGTGCCAGTAGTATCTGGCGGGGGGGCCCTGAGCAGTTCTTC. As protein: CASSIWRGGPEQFF. The chain has TRBV19 and TRBJ2-1; 9 bases match TRBD2. Trimming cost V 3 bases and J 9 bases; bases outside gene matches: 6. The germline V gene encodes CDR1 LNHDA and CDR2 SQIVND (reference sequence). This CDR3 is 14 amino acids long.

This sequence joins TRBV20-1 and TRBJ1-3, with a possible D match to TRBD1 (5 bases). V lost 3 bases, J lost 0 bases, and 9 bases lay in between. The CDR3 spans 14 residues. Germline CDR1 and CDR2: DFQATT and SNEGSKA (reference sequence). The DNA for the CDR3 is TGCAGTGCTAGTCCCGGGGGCTCTGGAAACACCATATATTTT. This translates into CSASPGGSGNTIYF.

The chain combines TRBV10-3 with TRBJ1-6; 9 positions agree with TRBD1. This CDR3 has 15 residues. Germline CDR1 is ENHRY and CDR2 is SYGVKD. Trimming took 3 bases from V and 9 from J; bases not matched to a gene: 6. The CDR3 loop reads CAISDPGTGLSPLHF. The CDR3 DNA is TGTGCCATCAGTGATCCCGGGACAGGGCTTTCACCCCTCCACTTT.

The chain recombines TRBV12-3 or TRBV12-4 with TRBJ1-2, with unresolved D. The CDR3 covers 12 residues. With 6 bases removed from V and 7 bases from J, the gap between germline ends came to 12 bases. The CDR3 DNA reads TGTGCCAGCAGCTCAGGTACCTCTGGCTACACCTTC. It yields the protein CASSSGTSGYTF.